These 26 T cell receptor beta chains were sequenced from one sample in a study of immune characterization of retroperitoneal liposarcoma. From the PCR reads, TCRdb called clonotypes with MiXCR, one entry per CDR3 protein. The sample consists of 10,000 to 11,000 distinct CDR3 sequences, roughly 35% of them appearing once. The material sequenced was tumor tissue. The receptor source for this set is a female donor with retroperitoneal liposarcoma.

This clonotype has a handful of counts. The chain couples TRBV27 to TRBJ1-1; possibly TRBD1 for D (5 bases). V was cut by 3 bases and J by 1 base, with 9 bases left in between. Looked up from germline, CDR1 is MNHEY and CDR2 is SMNVEV (reference sequence). The CDR3 totals 14 residues. The CDR3 DNA sequence: TGTGCCAGCAGTTTCTTACAGGCGAACACTGAAGCTTTCTTT. Its protein product is CASSFLQANTEAFF.

The CDR3: CASSFWCSEETQFF. CDR3 nucleotides: TGTGCCAGCAGTTTTTGGTGTAGTGAAGAGACCCAGTTCTTC. This sequence joins TRBV12-3 or TRBV12-4 and TRBJ2-5, with D unresolved. The tail of the sequence fits TRBJ2-1 better, so the J call may be wrong. There are 14 residues in the CDR3.

This clonotype was observed a few times. The rearrangement links TRBV6-1 to TRBJ2-5; 9 positions match TRBD1. The CDR3 covers 17 residues. CDR1 MNHNS and CDR2 SASEGT come from the germline V gene. V gave up 9 bases and J gave up 5 bases; unmatched junction bases: 19. CDR3 loop: CARSGEGAGTGWETQYF. The CDR3 nucleotides are TGTGCCAGGAGCGGGGAGGGGGCCGGGACAGGGTGGGAGACCCAGTACTTC.

By sample fraction, this clonotype is medium-sized. The J gene is TRBJ2-1, the V gene TRBV7-6; D may be TRBD2 (6 bases). Germline CDR1 is SGHVS and CDR2 is FNYEAQ. Between the trimmed V and J ends, which lost 7 bases and 5 bases, there was a span of 15 bases. This CDR3 contains 14 residues. Written as DNA, the CDR3 is TGTGCCAGCACCTTTACCGGGAGTGACAATGAGCAGTTCTTC. Its protein is CASTFTGSDNEQFF.

By its share, this clonotype is medium-sized. V and J are TRBV6-5 and TRBJ2-5; D is perhaps TRBD1 or TRBD2 (5 bases each). The CDR3 has 15 residues. The ends were cut back, 0 bases at V and 1 base at J, with 9 bases in the middle. CDR1 and CDR2 from the germline V gene are MNHEY and SVGAGI. The CDR3 here is CASSYSGTVQETQYF. CDR3 nucleotide sequence: TGTGCCAGCAGTTACTCTGGGACGGTCCAAGAGACCCAGTACTTC.

This chain joins TRBV27 and TRBJ2-5, with TRBD2 as a possible D gene (6 bases). The DNA end is more similar to TRBJ2-7, so the J call may be wrong. Germline V lookup: CDR1 MNHEY, CDR2 SMNVEV (reference sequence). CDR3 size: 15 residues. CDR3 DNA: TGTGCCAGCAGTTGGAGGGCCTGGGGGTCCTACGAGCAGTACTTC. Protein product: CASSWRAWGSYEQYF.

This chain connects TRBV6-2 or TRBV6-3 to TRBJ2-5, with 10 bases matching TRBD2. Germline lookup yields CDR1 MNHEY and CDR2 SVGEGT. Losses at the gene ends were 6 bases for V and 1 base for J; bases not matched to a gene: 14. This CDR3 is built from 18 residues. The DNA for the CDR3 is TGTGCCAGCAGCCCCGGACTAGCGGCAATTTCGGGCCAAGAGACCCAGTACTTC. Protein product: CASSPGLAAISGQETQYF.

This clonotype appeared a few times. This chain uses TRBV28 with TRBJ2-6, with 10 bases lining up with TRBD1. The CDR3 is 15 residues long. With 10 bases clipped from V and 2 bases from J, the junction kept 5 bases outside the gene matches. Germline CDR1 and CDR2: MDHEN and SYDVKM. Here the CDR3 reads CATRQGATGANVLTF. The CDR3 DNA is TGTGCCACCCGACAGGGGGCCACTGGGGCCAACGTCCTGACTTTC. The variable domain in full, with the rest retrieved from reference TRBV28 and TRBJ2-6, is DVKVTQSSRYLVKRTGEKVFLECVQDMDHENMFWYRQDPGLGLRLIYFSYDVKMKEKGDIPEGYSVSREKKERFSLILESASTNQTSMYLCATRQGATGANVLTFGAGSRLTVL.

The V and J genes are TRBV27 and TRBJ2-7, with TRBD1 identical over 8 bases. The CDR3 is 14 residues long. The germline CDR1 and CDR2 sequences are MNHEY and SMNVEV (reference sequence). V was pared by 10 bases and J by 0 bases, with 8 bases of the junction left unmatched. This CDR3 reads CATWGQDSSYEQYF. CDR3 coding DNA: TGTGCCACCTGGGGACAGGACAGCTCCTACGAGCAGTACTTC.

The genes are TRBV11-2 and TRBJ2-7; 7 bases are shared with TRBD2. Trimming removed 1 base from V and 6 bases from J; junction bases left unmatched: 3. Germline V gene lookup returns CDR1 SGHAT and CDR2 FQNNGV. The CDR3 is 13 residues long. This CDR3 is CASSLGLAGEQYF. The CDR3 nucleotides are TGTGCCAGCAGCTTAGGACTAGCTGGCGAGCAGTACTTC.

This clonotype was seen a handful of times. The chain links TRBV7-6 to TRBJ2-3; 8 bases line up with TRBD2. V shed 1 base, J shed 0 bases, and the junction held 6 bases outside the gene matches. Per germline, CDR1 SGHVS and CDR2 FNYEAQ. The CDR3 runs to 17 residues. The CDR3 loop is CASSLVGTSGSTDTQYF. The CDR3 DNA sequence: TGTGCCAGCAGCTTAGTAGGCACTAGCGGAAGCACAGATACGCAGTATTTT.

The gene calls are TRBV27 and TRBJ2-3, with D possibly matching TRBD2 (5 bases). V gave up 3 bases and J gave up 3 bases, with 7 bases separating them. The CDR3 is made up of 13 amino acids. Germline CDR1 MNHEY, CDR2 SMNVEV (reference sequence). This CDR3 reads CASSFRGTDTQYF. The DNA for the CDR3 is TGTGCCAGCAGTTTTCGGGGAACAGATACGCAGTATTTT.

The chain employs TRBV6-8 and TRBJ2-1, with 7 bases that match TRBD1. Per germline, CDR1 MNHGY and CDR2 SAAAGT. J was trimmed by 1 base and V by 6 bases; bases with no gene match: 15. The length of the CDR3 is 18 residues. CDR3 coding DNA: TGTGCCAGCAGGCTGGGAGTCCGGGACAGAGGTTCCTACAATGAGCAGTTCTTC. As protein: CASRLGVRDRGSYNEQFF.

This rearrangement joins TRBV6-1 to TRBJ2-1; unclear D gene. The J call is doubtful: the DNA matches TRBJ2-7 better. The CDR3 is 14 amino acids. CDR1 and CDR2 from the germline V gene are MNHNS and SASEGT. In nucleotides, the CDR3 is TGTGCCAGCTCCAATGGGATAGGGCCCTACGAGCAGTACTTC. This codes for CASSNGIGPYEQYF.

The V call is TRBV12-3 or TRBV12-4, the J call TRBJ2-1; D tentatively reads TRBD1 or TRBD2 (5 bases each). The end of the DNA fits TRBJ2-5 better, so the J call may be wrong. This CDR3 region has 13 residues. The CDR3 sequence: CASSRSGQQTQYF. The CDR3 DNA sequence: TGTGCCAGCAGCCGTTCGGGGCAGCAGACCCAGTACTTC.

The chain has TRBV4-1 and TRBJ2-3; possible D gene TRBD2, 5 bases. In germline, CDR1 is MGHRA, CDR2 YSYEKL. The CDR3 covers 14 residues. Deletions cut 1 base from V and 3 bases from J, with 8 bases between. The CDR3 sequence is CASSQGLATDTQYF. CDR3 DNA sequence: TGCGCCAGCAGCCAAGGGTTAGCGACAGATACGCAGTATTTT.

This chain links TRBV7-6 with TRBJ1-2, with 7 bases matching TRBD1. The germline CDR1 and CDR2 sequences are SGHVS and FNYEAQ. The CDR3 has 16 amino acids. Trimming removed 10 bases from V and 6 bases from J; junction bases left unmatched: 20. In DNA form, the CDR3 reads TGTGCCACCCATGAGTTTGACAGGGTGGAAGGAGATGGCTACACCTTC. Its translation: CATHEFDRVEGDGYTF.

The chain is built from TRBV11-2 and TRBJ2-3; no clear D gene. The germline V gene encodes CDR1 SGHAT and CDR2 FQNNGV. Trimming cost V 0 bases and J 5 bases, with 3 bases left between them. This CDR3 has 12 residues. The CDR3 DNA sequence: TGTGCCAGCAGCTTAGAGGGAGATACGCAGTATTTT. This translates into CASSLEGDTQYF.

This clonotype came up a few times. V usage is TRBV12-3 or TRBV12-4 and J usage is TRBJ2-1; the D gene is possibly TRBD2 (6 bases). Trimming cost V 6 bases and J 10 bases, with 19 bases left between them. The CDR3 spans 14 residues. The DNA of the CDR3 is TGTGCCAGCAGGCCTGGGAGGAGCTCCTACGAGCAGTTCTTC. This sequence encodes CASRPGRSSYEQFF.

In this sample, this clonotype is medium-sized. This sequence joins TRBV7-2 and TRBJ2-1; tentative D call: TRBD2 (6 bases). The CDR3 runs to 15 residues. Germline CDR1 and CDR2: SGHTA and FQGNSA. V was trimmed by 7 bases and J by 13 bases, leaving 26 bases between them. CDR3 sequence reads: CASTTSRDSQETQFF. The CDR3 DNA follows: TGTGCCAGCACCACTTCGCGGGACTCCCAAGAGACCCAGTTCTTC.

The gene calls are TRBV6-4 and TRBJ2-3; 10 positions agree with TRBD2. Per the germline V gene, CDR1 is MRHNA and CDR2 is SNTAGT. V trimming: 0 bases; J trimming: 4 bases; junction bases outside the gene matches: 1. This CDR3 has 15 amino acids. The CDR3 DNA reads TGTGCCAGCAGTGACTCAGCGGGGGGGCCAGATACGCAGTATTTT. Its protein product is CASSDSAGGPDTQYF.

The chain recombines TRBV6-5 with TRBJ2-1; tentative D call: TRBD2 (5 bases). The J call is uncertain, as TRBJ2-5 better fits the DNA end. This CDR3 comprises 14 residues. The germline V gene encodes CDR1 MNHEY and CDR2 SVGAGI. CDR3 loop: CASARDTDQETQYF. CDR3 DNA sequence: TGTGCCAGCGCCCGGGATACGGACCAAGAGACCCAGTACTTC.

The chain couples TRBV27 to TRBJ2-1; either TRBD1 or TRBD2 may supply D (5 bases each). The J call may be mistaken, given a closer DNA end match to TRBJ2-7. This CDR3 has 15 residues. Germline V gives CDR1 MNHEY, CDR2 SMNVEV (reference sequence). CDR3: CASSSRGAAHYEQYF. CDR3 DNA: TGTGCCAGCAGTTCCCGGGGCGCCGCCCACTACGAGCAGTACTTC.

J is TRBJ2-5 and V is TRBV11-2; D might be TRBD2 (7 bases). V lost 4 bases and J 11 bases, leaving 14 bases between the germline ends. CDR3 length: 12 amino acids. In germline, CDR1 is SGHAT, CDR2 FQNNGV. The CDR3 DNA reads as TGTGCCAGCAGCTCCGGGGGGCATGAGCAGTACTTC. Translation gives CASSSGGHEQYF.

The rearrangement links TRBV6-1 to TRBJ2-7, with D tentatively TRBD1 or TRBD2 (5 bases each). Matching the DNA end better, TRBJ2-1 makes the J call doubtful. The CDR3 has 15 amino acids. Germline assignment: CDR1 MNHNS and CDR2 SASEGT. CDR3 in amino acids: CASSDRVEGLYEQFF. The CDR3 DNA reads TGTGCCAGCAGTGACCGGGTCGAGGGGCTCTACGAGCAGTTCTTC.

The chain uses TRBV6-2 or TRBV6-3 and TRBJ2-4; TRBD1 is a possible D gene (5 bases). V lost 2 bases and J 13 bases, leaving 12 bases between the germline ends. The germline V gene has CDR1 MNHEY and CDR2 SVGEGT. The CDR3 has 12 residues. The CDR3 loop is CASSYTGLEQYF. CDR3 coding DNA: TGTGCCAGCAGTTACACAGGCTTGGAGCAGTACTTC.